The entry below gives a single T cell receptor (beta chain) sequence along with its context. The data stem from a study of blood T cell repertoires in COVID-19. Looking at the study overall: PBMCs, B-cell-depleted T cells, or T cells were the source of the cDNA or gDNA that made up the material.

The ends were cut back, 2 bases at V and 9 bases at J, with 8 bases in the middle. The CDR3 spans 11 residues. Germline values: CDR1 MNHEY, CDR2 SVGEGT. Authors' data handling: Reference gene primer amplification yielded estimated nucleated cell counts. Clones were sequenced by immunoSEQ multiplex PCR, and TCRdb holds only the in-frame ones, with some missing. V, J and clone size derive from that table, while D and trimming were established from the DNA sequence. The sample holds hundreds of thousands of clones; around 87% are singletons and the top ten take 2.2%. The receptor was isolated from a woman between 50 and 59 years old who had recovered from COVID-19. The rearrangement links TRBV6-2 or TRBV6-3 to TRBJ2-7; no clear D gene. Material for sequencing was peripheral blood. The CDR3 here is CASSYPTRQYF. For the CDR3, the DNA is TGTGCCAGCAGTTACCCGACAAGGCAGTACTTC.